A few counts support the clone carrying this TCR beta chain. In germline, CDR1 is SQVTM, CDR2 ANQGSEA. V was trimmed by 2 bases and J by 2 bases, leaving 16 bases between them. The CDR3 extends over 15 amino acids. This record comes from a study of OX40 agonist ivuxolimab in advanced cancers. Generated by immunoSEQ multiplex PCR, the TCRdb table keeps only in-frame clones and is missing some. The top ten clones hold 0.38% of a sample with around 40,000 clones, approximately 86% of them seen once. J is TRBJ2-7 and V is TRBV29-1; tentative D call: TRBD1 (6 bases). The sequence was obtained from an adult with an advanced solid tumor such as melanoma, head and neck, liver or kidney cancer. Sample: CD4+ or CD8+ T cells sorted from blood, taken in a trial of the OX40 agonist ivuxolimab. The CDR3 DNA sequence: TGCAGCGTTGAATCCGGGACAACGAATACCTACGAGCAGTACTTC. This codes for CSVESGTTNTYEQYF.